This TCR beta chain was identified in a study of T cell clonality in common variable immunodeficiency. General study findings and limits: In common variable immunodeficiency, TCR beta chains reportedly carried fewer deletions and N-nucleotide insertions.

Germline V gene data show CDR1 as SGHDN and CDR2 as FVKESK. V was shortened by 5 bases and J by 3 bases, with 10 bases between the two germline ends. The CDR3 is 14 residues long. Sequenced by immunoSEQ multiplex PCR; TCRdb stores in-frame clones only, minus some. There are around 25,000 clones in the sample, none observed a single time. This clone was detected ten times or more. Its antigen remains unidentified. The read terminates 3 residues before the CDR3 end, so the remaining end is supplied by the germline J gene. The specimen was peripheral blood mononuclear cells. This clonotype was sampled from a human donor with common variable immunodeficiency. The chain carries TRBV14 and TRBJ1-4; D uncertain. The CDR3 bases that were read are TGTGCCAGCAGCAGGAGGGTCTCTAATGAAAAA. It translates to CASSRRVSNEK. The whole CDR3 protein reads CASSRRVSNEKLFF.